These T cell receptor beta chains were read from a single sample in a study of graft-versus-host responses after intestinal transplantation. The protocol was immunoSEQ multiplex PCR, while the TCRdb copy is restricted to in-frame clones and leaves out a portion. Among about 9,200 clones listed, 80% to 95% were seen once. The sequences come from PBMCs, collected almost 70 days after transplant. These receptors all come from a human patient who received an intestinal transplant, so some T cells may come from the graft donor. Each CDR3 is given with its conserved first and last residue. A D gene is named only where the DNA matches it firmly. Size is stated for part of the rows, as once, few or many counts, or as a class when the clone is expanded.

j_gene | v_gene | abundance | d_gene | CDR3nt | CDR3aa
TRBJ1-3 | TRBV27 | . | . | TGTGCCAGCAGTTTACCCAGGGGTGGAAACACCATATATTTT | CASSLPRGGNTIYF
TRBJ2-7 | TRBV5-6 | . | . | TGTGCCTCCAGGGGGGTCTCCTACGAGCAGTACTTC | CASRGVSYEQYF
TRBJ1-6 | TRBV27 | . | . | TGTGCCAGCAGTTTATCCGATAGCTCCTATAATTCACCCCTCCACTTT | CASSLSDSSYNSPLHF
TRBJ2-1 | TRBV9 | once | . | TGTGCCAGCAGCGCGCCTACGGACGGCCGGGTTGAGCAGTTCTTC | CASSAPTDGRVEQFF
TRBJ2-3 | TRBV19 | . | TRBD2 | TGTGCCAGTAGTATTAGACTAGCGGGAGGGCCAGATACGCAGTATTTT | CASSIRLAGGPDTQYF
TRBJ1-3 | TRBV5-5 | . | TRBD1 | TGTGCCAGCAGCTTCGGTAGGGGGCTTGGAAACACCATATATTTT | CASSFGRGLGNTIYF
TRBJ2-7 | TRBV30 | . | TRBD2 | TGTGCCTGGAGGGGGGAGGGGAACGAGCAGTACTTC | CAWRGEGNEQYF
TRBJ1-5 | TRBV5-1 | . | . | TGCGCCAGCAGCTTGAGCTCGGATCAGCCCCAGCATTTT | CASSLSSDQPQHF
TRBJ2-2 | TRBV2 | . | TRBD1 | TGTGCCAGCAGTGGACAGGGGATAAACACCGGGGAGCTGTTTTTT | CASSGQGINTGELFF
TRBJ2-1 | TRBV27 | few | . | TGTGCCAGCAGTTCCGGTTACAATGAGCAGTTCTTC | CASSSGYNEQFF
TRBJ2-5 | TRBV7-9 | . | TRBD1 | TGTGCCAGCAGCTTTGACAGGGGAGACCAGTACTTC | CASSFDRGDQYF
TRBJ2-1 | TRBV28 | . | TRBD2 | TGTGCCAGCACCGGGACTAGCGGGAGTTTTTCCTACAATGAGCAGTTCTTC | CASTGTSGSFSYNEQFF
TRBJ2-7 | TRBV6-1 | . | TRBD2 | TGTGCCAGCAGCTGGGGAGGGCGGTACGAGCAGTACTTC | CASSWGGRYEQYF
TRBJ1-1 | TRBV29-1 | . | . | TGCAGCGTTGAACAGCGAAGGACTGAAGCTTTCTTT | CSVEQRRTEAFF
TRBJ2-7 | TRBV6-5 | . | . | TGTGCCAGCGGCCTAACAGGGTTCGGCCGCTACGAGCAGTACTTC | CASGLTGFGRYEQYF
TRBJ2-5 | TRBV5-8 | . | TRBD2 | TGTGCCAGCAGCTTCCCGGGACTAGCGGGAGTACGAGAGACCCAGTACTTC | CASSFPGLAGVRETQYF
TRBJ2-6 | TRBV4-2 | . | TRBD2 | TGTGCCAGCAGCCAAGGACTAGCGGGCTCTGGGGCCAACGTCCTGACTTTC | CASSQGLAGSGANVLTF
TRBJ1-1 | TRBV25-1 | . | . | TGTGCCAGCAGTGTCGGGGACACTAGAGCTTTCTTT | CASSVGDTRAFF
TRBJ1-1 | TRBV4-3 | . | . | TGCGCCAGCAGCCAGTCGGGGACCTCTGAAGCTTTCTTT | CASSQSGTSEAFF
TRBJ2-5 | TRBV28 | once | TRBD1 | TGTGCCAGCAGTTTCGGGACAGGGAGGGCAGAGACCCAGTACTTC | CASSFGTGRAETQYF
TRBJ2-1 | TRBV11-1 | . | TRBD2 | TGTGCCAGCAGCCTACAGACTAGCGGGAGGACCAATGAGCAGTTCTTC | CASSLQTSGRTNEQFF
TRBJ1-1 | TRBV28 | . | . | TGTGCCAGCAGTTTAGCCCAGAACACTGAAGCTTTCTTT | CASSLAQNTEAFF
TRBJ2-1 | TRBV7-7 | . | . | TGTGCCAGCAGCTTAAGGCTGGCGGGGCACAATGAGCAGTTCTTC | CASSLRLAGHNEQFF
TRBJ1-2 | TRBV28 | . | . | TGTGCCAGCAATACAGCGACGATCGGCTACACCTTC | CASNTATIGYTF
TRBJ2-1 | TRBV19 | . | TRBD2 | TGTGCCAGTAGTGAGGGTCTAGCGGGGAGCTCCTACAATGAGCAGTTCTTC | CASSEGLAGSSYNEQFF
TRBJ2-5 | TRBV19 | . | TRBD2 | TGTGCCAGTAGTCACCGACTAGCGGGAGAAGAGACCCAGTACTTC | CASSHRLAGEETQYF
TRBJ2-7 | TRBV19 | . | . | TGTGCCAGTAGTGCGGCCTTGAGATACGAGCAGTACTTC | CASSAALRYEQYF
TRBJ2-2 | TRBV2 | . | . | TGTGCCAGCAGATCTAGTTCCCCCGGGGAGCTGTTTTTT | CASRSSSPGELFF
TRBJ2-5 | TRBV5-4 | once | . | TGTGCCAGCAGCCAGGGTCCAGGATGGACCCAGTACTTC | CASSQGPGWTQYF
TRBJ1-5 | TRBV9 | . | . | TGTGCCAGCAGCGTAGGAAATAGGGATCAGCCCCAGCATTTT | CASSVGNRDQPQHF
TRBJ2-5 | TRBV4-1 | . | . | TGCGCCAGCAGCCAAGAACCCGGGTCCTTAGTCGAGACCCAGTACTTC | CASSQEPGSLVETQYF
TRBJ2-4 | TRBV21-1 | . | . | TGTGCCAGCAGCAAAGGACCACTAGCGGGGCCAAACATTCAGTACTTC | CASSKGPLAGPNIQYF
TRBJ2-5 | TRBV7-3 | . | TRBD2 | TGTGCCAGCAGCTTAGAGGCTAGCGGGACCCAGTACTTC | CASSLEASGTQYF
TRBJ1-1 | TRBV27 | few | . | TGTGCCAGCAGTTTTTCGGCAGGGCGAGAAGCTTTCTTT | CASSFSAGREAFF
TRBJ2-7 | TRBV29-1 | . | TRBD2 | TGCAGCGCCACGGGACTAGCGGGAGCCACCTACGAGCAGTACTTC | CSATGLAGATYEQYF
TRBJ2-1 | TRBV7-3 | . | . | TGTGCCAGCAGCTTTACGGGAAGCTCCTACAATGAGCAGTTCTTC | CASSFTGSSYNEQFF
TRBJ2-7 | TRBV7-9 | . | . | TGTGCCAGCAGCCATTGGAATTCGCGGGACTACGAGCAGTACTTC | CASSHWNSRDYEQYF
TRBJ2-5 | TRBV9 | . | TRBD2 | TGTGCCAGCAGCGTAGCGGGACTAGCGGGAGAGACCCAGTACTTC | CASSVAGLAGETQYF
TRBJ2-7 | TRBV27 | . | TRBD1 | TGTGCCAGCAGTTTCGGGGGACAGGGACTAACCTACGAGCAGTACTTC | CASSFGGQGLTYEQYF
TRBJ1-5 | TRBV6-1 | . | . | TGTGCCAGCAGTTATAGATGGAATCAGCCCCAGCATTTT | CASSYRWNQPQHF
TRBJ2-4 | TRBV9 | . | . | TGTGCCAGCAGCGCCCGACAGGACGGGTTCAAAAACATTCAGTACTTC | CASSARQDGFKNIQYF
TRBJ2-3 | TRBV9 | . | . | TGTGCCAGCAGCGTAGGGCAGGGGGGGACCACAGATACGCAGTATTTT | CASSVGQGGTTDTQYF
TRBJ1-6 | TRBV28 | . | . | TGTGCCAGCGCAGTTCAGCCCCCCCTCCACTTT | CASAVQPPLHF
TRBJ2-1 | TRBV19 | . | TRBD2 | TGTGCCAGTAGTTTAACTAGCGGGCAATCCTACAATGAGCAGTTCTTC | CASSLTSGQSYNEQFF
TRBJ1-1 | TRBV19 | . | . | TGTGCCAGTAGTGTCGGAGTCACTGAAGCTTTCTTT | CASSVGVTEAFF
TRBJ1-2 | TRBV28 | . | TRBD1 | TGTGCCAGCATAAGGAGGGGGCGCAGGTATGGCTACACCTTC | CASIRRGRRYGYTF
TRBJ2-7 | TRBV5-1 | . | TRBD2 | TGCGCCAGCAGCTTGGAAGCGGGATATGCCGAGCAGTACTTC | CASSLEAGYAEQYF
TRBJ2-7 | TRBV6-5 | . | TRBD1 | TGTGCCAGCACCCCCAGGGGACAGAACTACGAGCAGTACTTC | CASTPRGQNYEQYF
TRBJ2-1 | TRBV9 | . | TRBD2 | TGTGCCAGCAGCGTAGGGGGGACTAGGGCTTACAATGAGCAGTTCTTC | CASSVGGTRAYNEQFF